One sample yielded the 23 T cell receptor beta chains listed below, sequenced in a study of memory CD4+ T cells and cytomegalovirus serostatus. Single viable CD3+CD4+CD8-CD45RO+ cells were sorted as the memory CD4+ T cells. The assay was immunoSEQ multiplex PCR, and TCRdb's table has in-frame clones only and misses some. The sample comprises approximately 61,000 clones, less than 85% of which are singletons, and approximately 0.54% rests with the top ten. Material: memory CD4+ T cells from blood. These receptors came from an adult in good health and CMV-seronegative. Some clones in this sample may be carry-over from other donors' samples.

Concerning this clone itself: Compared with germline, one end of the junction differs, possibly owing to a read error. Distinct nucleotide sequences in the sample also encode this CDR3. The genes are TRBV29-1 and TRBJ1-2; tentatively, D is TRBD1 (6 bases). The CDR3 totals 12 residues. Germline CDR1 SQVTM, CDR2 ANQGSEA. The CDR3, as DNA: TGCAGCGTTCAGGGACAAGACTATGGCTACACTTTC. Protein product: CSVQGQDYGYTF. Together with reference TRBV29-1 and TRBJ1-2, the CDR3 gives the full variable domain: SAVISQKPSRDICQRGTSLTIQCQVDSQVTMMFWYRQQPGQSLTLIATANQGSEATYESGFVIDKFPISRPNLTFSTLTVSNMSPEDSSIYLCSVQGQDYGYTFGSGTRLTVV.

The chain joins TRBV30 to TRBJ1-2; no clear D. The V end lost 2 bases, the J end lost 4 bases, and 14 bases lay between the germline ends. This CDR3 comprises 14 residues. CDR1 is GTSNPN, CDR2 SVGIG, per germline (reference sequence). The CDR3 DNA follows: TGTGCCTGGAGTCCAGGAAGCGTTGGCTATGGCTACACCTTC. Translation gives CAWSPGSVGYGYTF.

The V call is TRBV4-3, the J call TRBJ1-1; possibly TRBD1 for D (5 bases). Looked up from germline, CDR1 is LGHNA and CDR2 is YSLEER. The CDR3 loop spans 17 amino acids. Trimming stripped 1 base from V and 2 bases from J, with 17 bases between. The CDR3 is CASSQGKGQAVNTEAFF. The CDR3 DNA follows: TGCGCCAGCAGCCAAGGGAAGGGGCAGGCGGTTAACACTGAAGCTTTCTTT.

The J gene is TRBJ2-5, the V gene TRBV2; no definite D call. Germline CDR1 and CDR2: SNHLY and FYNNEI. CDR3 length: 12 amino acids. The germline V and J ends were trimmed by 6 bases and 2 bases, with 7 bases remaining between them. DNA for the CDR3: TGTGCCAGCAGGGCGGAGCAAGAGACCCAGTACTTC. Its translation: CASRAEQETQYF.

The rearrangement joins TRBV7-3 to TRBJ2-1, with 9 bases fitting TRBD2. The CDR3 runs 16 residues. V shed 2 bases, J shed 5 bases, and the junction held 7 bases outside the gene matches. Germline V gene data show CDR1 as SGHTA and CDR2 as FQGTGA. CDR3 DNA: TGTGCCAGCAGCTTAGTGGCGGGAGGGTCCCACAATGAGCAGTTCTTC. The encoded protein is CASSLVAGGSHNEQFF.

V and J are TRBV6-1 and TRBJ1-1; D ambiguous. Germline-derived CDR1 and CDR2 are MNHNS and SASEGT. The CDR3 is 13 amino acids. V was shortened by 7 bases and J by 1 base, with 10 bases between the two germline ends. This chain's CDR3 is CASISETNTEAFF. CDR3 nucleotide sequence: TGTGCCAGCATTAGCGAAACGAACACTGAAGCTTTCTTT.

This clone was seen a single time. This sequence joins TRBV7-8 and TRBJ2-7; unclear D gene. The CDR3 covers 15 residues. Trimming took off 5 bases at V and 2 bases at J, with 16 bases between the two ends. The germline V gene encodes CDR1 SGHVS and CDR2 FQNEAQ. Here the CDR3 reads CASSPRTESTYEQYF. The CDR3 bases are TGTGCCAGCAGCCCGCGGACGGAGTCGACCTACGAGCAGTACTTC.

The V gene is TRBV5-4, the J gene TRBJ2-1; the match to TRBD1 covers 7 bases. The junction had 2 bases not matched to a gene; V was cut back by 0 bases and J by 5 bases. Germline lookup yields CDR1 SGHNT and CDR2 YYREEE (reference sequence). CDR3 length equals 14 residues. The DNA for the CDR3 is TGTGCCAGCAGCTTGGAAGGGACAGACAATGAGCAGTTCTTC. Protein sequence: CASSLEGTDNEQFF.

The rearrangement links TRBV19 to TRBJ2-6, with D unclear. Per the germline V gene, CDR1 is LNHDA and CDR2 is SQIVND (reference sequence). The germline V and J ends were trimmed by 8 bases and 1 base, with 3 bases remaining between them. The CDR3 covers 12 residues. The CDR3: CASDSGANVLTF. CDR3 DNA sequence: TGTGCCAGTGATTCTGGGGCCAACGTCCTGACTTTC.

This rearrangement joins TRBV11-2 to TRBJ1-2, with 9 bases fitting TRBD1. The CDR3 is 14 amino acids. V was clipped by 6 bases and J by 8 bases; unmatched bases: 10. The germline CDR1 and CDR2 sequences are SGHAT and FQNNGV. This chain's CDR3 is CASRTPGQGGGYTF. The CDR3 DNA reads TGTGCCAGCAGGACGCCGGGACAGGGCGGCGGCTACACCTTC.

The chain links TRBV6-1 to TRBJ2-7, with TRBD2 matching over 7 bases. The junction had 10 bases not matched to a gene; V was cut back by 9 bases and J by 5 bases. Germline CDR1 MNHNS, CDR2 SASEGT. The CDR3 is 13 residues long. CDR3 sequence (DNA): TGTGCCAGTCGGGGAGGGTCGGTAGACGAGCAGTACTTC. It encodes CASRGGSVDEQYF.

This chain joins TRBV30 and TRBJ2-7; D gene ambiguous. The CDR3 loop spans 12 amino acids. Germline V gene lookup returns CDR1 GTSNPN and CDR2 SVGIG (reference sequence). Deletions cut 7 bases from V and 6 bases from J, with 16 bases between. In DNA form, the CDR3 reads TGTGCCTCTGGATTCGGCTGGGGCGAGCAGTACTTC. Amino acid sequence: CASGFGWGEQYF.

The CDR3 here is CASSGGGYNEQFF. In DNA, the CDR3 is TGTGCCAGCAGCGGGGGGGGCTACAATGAGCAGTTCTTC. V and J are TRBV7-8 and TRBJ2-1; 7 nucleotides align to TRBD2. Germline-derived CDR1 and CDR2 are SGHVS and FQNEAQ. V trimming: 5 bases; J trimming: 3 bases; junction bases outside the gene matches: 1. The CDR3 sequence is 13 residues long.

This chain uses TRBV12-5 with TRBJ1-5, with a possible D match to TRBD1 (5 bases). The V end was cut by 7 bases, the J end by 7 bases, with 14 bases between. The CDR3 extends over 13 amino acids. From germline, CDR1 is LGHNT and CDR2 FRNRAP. CDR3 region: CASAPGDGQPQHF. The CDR3 DNA follows: TGTGCTAGTGCCCCGGGGGACGGGCAGCCCCAGCATTTT.

This rearrangement joins TRBV6-1 to TRBJ2-6, with D possibly TRBD2 on 5 matching bases. The CDR3 runs 14 residues. CDR1 and CDR2 (germline): MNHNS, SASEGT. Trimming left V 6 bases short and J 8 bases short, with 14 bases between. The DNA for the CDR3 is TGTGCCAGCAGCAAAGAGGGAAGAACCAACGTCCTGACTTTC. It translates to CASSKEGRTNVLTF.

The J gene is TRBJ2-7, the V gene TRBV5-1; 8 bases map to TRBD1. The CDR3 extends over 14 amino acids. CDR1 and CDR2 from the germline V gene are SGHRS and YFSETQ. V was clipped by 4 bases and J by 2 bases; unmatched bases: 5. The CDR3 region is CASSRGQGPYEQYF. CDR3 DNA: TGCGCCAGCAGCAGAGGACAGGGCCCCTACGAGCAGTACTTC.

Turning to this clone: Other nucleotide sequences from this sample produce the same CDR3. The chain employs TRBV5-4 and TRBJ1-1, with TRBD1 matching 7 bases. Germline CDR1 and CDR2: SGHNT and YYREEE (reference sequence). The CDR3 consists of 14 residues. The ends lost 0 bases at V and 3 bases at J; junction bases unmatched: 2. For the CDR3, the DNA is TGTGCCAGCAGCTTGGGAGGGGGCGACACTGAAGCTTTCTTT. This sequence encodes CASSLGGGDTEAFF.

This chain joins TRBV28 and TRBJ1-2, with 7 positions matching TRBD1. The CDR3 is made up of 12 amino acids. Per germline, CDR1 MDHEN and CDR2 SYDVKM. The junction had 5 bases not matched to a gene; V was cut back by 7 bases and J by 6 bases. CDR3 in DNA: TGTGCCAGCACCAGGACAGGTGATGGCTACACCTTC. This codes for CASTRTGDGYTF.

V gene TRBV28 combines with J gene TRBJ2-4; perhaps TRBD2 as D (5 bases). The CDR3 is 13 amino acids. Looked up from germline, CDR1 is MDHEN and CDR2 is SYDVKM. Trimming stripped 7 bases from V and 7 bases from J, with 14 bases between. CDR3 protein: CASTPPGLNIQYF. CDR3 DNA sequence: TGTGCCAGCACCCCCCCGGGGTTGAACATTCAGTACTTC.

The rearrangement joins TRBV30 to TRBJ2-2, with TRBD1 as a possible D gene (6 bases). The CDR3 consists of 13 residues. With 5 bases removed from V and 5 bases from J, the gap between germline ends came to 12 bases. Germline V gene sequence: CDR1 GTSNPN, CDR2 SVGIG (reference sequence). The CDR3 DNA reads as TGTGCCTGGGCAGGGGTAGGGACCGGGGAGCTGTTTTTT. Amino acids: CAWAGVGTGELFF.

The chain joins TRBV19 to TRBJ1-5, with D unclear. The V gene lost 9 bases and the J gene lost 2 bases, with 17 bases spanning the gap. The CDR3 runs to 15 residues. Germline CDR1 LNHDA, CDR2 SQIVND (reference sequence). The CDR3 coding sequence is TGTGCCAGCCGAAACCCCTTGAGAGGCAATCAGCCCCAGCATTTT. It encodes CASRNPLRGNQPQHF.

The rearrangement joins TRBV12-5 to TRBJ1-1; 7 bases agree with TRBD1. The CDR3 sequence is 11 residues long. V gave up 4 bases and J gave up 10 bases; unmatched junction bases: 3. Germline lookup yields CDR1 LGHNT and CDR2 FRNRAP. The DNA for the CDR3 is TGTGCTAGTGGTTCGGACAGGAGAGCTTTCTTT. The encoded protein is CASGSDRRAFF. Full variable domain (outside the CDR3, taken from reference TRBV12-5 and TRBJ1-1): DARVTQTPRHKVTEMGQEVTMRCQPILGHNTVFWYRQTMMQGLELLAYFRNRAPLDDSGMPKDRFSAEMPDATLATLKIQPSEPRDSAVYFCASGSDRRAFFGQGTRLTVV.

The V call is TRBV5-8, the J call TRBJ2-3; D may correspond to TRBD1 or TRBD2 (5 bases each). From germline, CDR1 is SGHTS and CDR2 YDEGEE. Trimming removed 1 base at V and 6 bases at J, with 15 bases between. The CDR3 contains 15 residues. CDR3: CASSLWGPSVDTQYF. The CDR3 DNA follows: TGTGCCAGCAGCTTGTGGGGACCTTCGGTGGATACGCAGTATTTT.